A selection of T cell receptor beta chains follows, all from one sample in a study of T cell responses to AZD1222 COVID-19 vaccine. Sequenced by immunoSEQ multiplex PCR; TCRdb stores in-frame clones only, minus some. The table has about 140,000 clones, roughly 90% seen once. This specimen was peripheral blood, taken 28 days after the second AZD1222 dose. Receptors were obtained from an adult who received the AZD1222 COVID-19 vaccine. Each CDR3 is given without its conserved first and last residue. The order of the fields is CDR3 length, V gene, CDR3 protein.

14 TRBV30 AWSVLRGSSGNTIY
13 TRBV30 AWSPLGLSNQPQH
11 TRBV6-6 ASNRGEVDTQY
14 TRBV19 ASSIGSSAGLEAQH
12 TRBV2 ASNSGIMNTEAF
11 TRBV28 ASSLSSSYEQY
13 TRBV19 ASSIQTGLNTEAF
11 TRBV7-2 ASSYQGYQPQH
13 TRBV7-6 ASSLGTSGHNEQF
13 TRBV28 ASSFVVAGANVLT
15 TRBV3-1/TRBV3-2 ASSQDGVAGWRTEAF
11 TRBV29-1 SSGGIGGDTQY
15 TRBV14 ASSSRGLPPLNTEAF
11 TRBV6-5 ASKTGPHNEQF
14 TRBV2 ASSEARQGQRQPQH
13 TRBV19 ASSELPDFSYGYT
10 TRBV30 ACTGTAYGYT
9 TRBV20-1 SARHADTQY
13 TRBV5-5 ASSSGGGKAYEQY
14 TRBV6-1 ASSGGQAPTNEKLF
12 TRBV27 ASSYGGPGNEQF
9 TRBV20-1 SARSQDTQY
14 TRBV9 ASSVVSGPLTGEQY
16 TRBV5-6 ASSFGTGVPGAYTEAF
13 TRBV28 ASSSSGTGYQPQH
11 TRBV6-2/TRBV6-3 ASSQQGMIGYT
9 TRBV29-1 SVGLAGSQF
13 TRBV9 ASSRGGRMNTEAF